The 5 T cell receptor beta chains listed next were all sequenced from one sample in a study of graft-versus-host responses after intestinal transplantation (dated by TCRdb to the early 2020s). Library method: the immunoSEQ multiplex PCR assay. The table was pulled from immuneACCESS by TCRdb, which kept in-frame rearrangements only. Such tables lose some clones; where checked, under half of the loss comes from unresolved V genes, and the rest has no known cause. This sample holds over 10,000 clones; 80% to 90% were observed only once. The ten most abundant clones make up roughly 25% of the sample. Sequencing was performed on PBMCs, taken after intestinal transplantation. The receptors stem from a human patient who received an intestinal transplant, so some T cells may come from the graft donor.

With respect to this clone: A junction end diverges from the germline sequence, so it may reflect a read error. V usage is TRBV7-7 and J usage is TRBJ2-1, with D possibly being TRBD2 (6 bases). The CDR3 has 14 amino acids. Looked up from germline, CDR1 is SSHAT and CDR2 is FNYEAQ (reference sequence). CDR3 region: CASSLGIAANEQFF. Written as DNA, the CDR3 is TGTGCTAGCAGCTTGGGTATAGCGGCCAATGAGCAGTTCTTC.

This chain joins TRBV6-5 and TRBJ1-6, with no clear D. Looked up from germline, CDR1 is MNHEY and CDR2 is SVGAGI. V shed 8 bases and J shed 7 bases, with 18 bases lying between them. CDR3 length: 15 residues. CDR3 amino acids: CASSPTRAGNSPLHF. The DNA of the CDR3 is TGTGCCAGCTCCCCTACCCGGGCAGGAAATTCACCCCTCCACTTT.

CDR3 loop: CASSDSPGGPYNEQFF. CDR3 sequence (DNA): TGTGCCAGCAGTGACTCGCCGGGGGGCCCCTACAATGAGCAGTTCTTC. The genes are TRBV6-4 and TRBJ2-1, with D maybe TRBD2 (7 bases). Germline V gene lookup returns CDR1 MRHNA and CDR2 SNTAGT. V was cut by 0 bases and J by 2 bases, with 11 bases left in between. The CDR3 is made up of 16 amino acids.

CDR3 sequence reads: CASSPHLGPYEQYF. In nucleotides, the CDR3 is TGTGCCAGCAGCCCCCATTTGGGGCCCTACGAGCAGTACTTC. The rearrangement links TRBV7-9 to TRBJ2-7; tentatively, D is TRBD1 (5 bases). The CDR3 has 14 amino acids. Germline CDR1 reads SEHNR; CDR2 reads FQNEAQ (reference sequence). V was trimmed by 5 bases and J by 2 bases, leaving 13 bases between them.

CDR3 coding DNA: TGTGCCAGCAGCCCACCCATGAACACAGATACGCAGTATTTT. This translates into CASSPPMNTDTQYF. The chain carries TRBV5-4 and TRBJ2-3; no definite D call. CDR3 length: 14 residues. Germline V lookup: CDR1 SGHNT, CDR2 YYREEE (reference sequence). The germline V and J ends were trimmed by 4 bases and 2 bases, with 11 bases remaining between them.